Sequencing of this T cell receptor (beta chain) was carried out in a study of vaccination effects on CD4 cells after COVID-19. Germline V gene lookup returns CDR1 SNHLY and CDR2 FYNNEI. The CDR3 runs to 13 residues. V was pared by 0 bases and J by 8 bases, with 3 bases of the junction left unmatched. The data were produced by immunoSEQ multiplex PCR, yet TCRdb's version contains in-frame clones alone and is incomplete. The table shows over 8,000 clones, with about 75% occurring only once. Study-level results: Infection- and vaccine-induced clones contracted markedly late after vaccination.

Once cultured for around 11 days, the cells underwent separation to obtain CD4+ T cells. Two doses of BNT162b2 or mRNA-1273 vaccine were administered to participants. Cultures received IL-2 medium that replaced half the medium on days 3 and 7. With respect to this clone: As yet, its antigen is unknown.

Here the sequenced sample was CD4+ T cells from PBMCs cultured without peptide, taken after COVID-19 vaccination. This receptor was identified in a human donor who received a COVID-19 vaccine. The rearrangement links TRBV2 to TRBJ2-5; 7 bases align to TRBD1. CDR3 DNA: TGTGCCAGCAGTGAAGCAGGGGGCGCCACCCAGTACTTC. Its protein is CASSEAGGATQYF. The variable domain in full, with the rest retrieved from reference TRBV2 and TRBJ2-5, is EPEVTQTPSHQVTQMGQEVILRCVPISNHLYFYWYRQILGQKVEFLVSFYNNEISEKSEIFDDQFSVERPDGSNFTLKIRSTKLEDSAMYFCASSEAGGATQYFGPGTRLLVL.